Listed below are T cell receptor beta chains from one sample, sequenced in a study of T cells in tuberculosis. Clones were sequenced by immunoSEQ multiplex PCR, and TCRdb holds only the in-frame ones, with some missing. The data hold some 31,000 clones, with approximately 89% observed a single time. The sample comprised PBMCs. These receptor sequences come from a donor aged 10-30 years with latent tuberculosis or without tuberculosis infection. Each CDR3 is given with its conserved first and last residue. Not all rows give a size; the values are once, few, many and, for expanded clones, a class.

J gene: TRBJ1-2; clone size: -; V gene: TRBV5-6; CDR3 protein: CASRDRTGPFWGYTF
J gene: TRBJ2-7; clone size: few; V gene: TRBV4-3; CDR3 protein: CASSQGLADSSYEQYF
J gene: TRBJ2-2; clone size: -; V gene: TRBV10-3; CDR3 protein: CAISTGTGMGAGELFF
J gene: TRBJ2-3; clone size: -; V gene: TRBV14; CDR3 protein: CASSHLSGIGDTQYF
J gene: TRBJ2-1; clone size: -; V gene: TRBV6-5; CDR3 protein: CASKQTSGGYNEQFF
J gene: TRBJ2-7; clone size: -; V gene: TRBV10-2; CDR3 protein: CASSEPPIAYEQYF
J gene: TRBJ1-2; clone size: -; V gene: TRBV4-1; CDR3 protein: CASSHRERSLSYGYTF
J gene: TRBJ2-1; clone size: -; V gene: TRBV5-4; CDR3 protein: CASSWGAGPPQFF
J gene: TRBJ2-7; clone size: -; V gene: TRBV9; CDR3 protein: CASSIGQAGSYEQYF
J gene: TRBJ2-3; clone size: -; V gene: TRBV18; CDR3 protein: CASSPHSSGSVGRHF
J gene: TRBJ1-4; clone size: -; V gene: TRBV13; CDR3 protein: CASSLRSDIPGEKLFF
J gene: TRBJ2-5; clone size: -; V gene: TRBV6-1; CDR3 protein: CASSIQGGKETQYF
J gene: TRBJ2-1; clone size: once; V gene: TRBV21-1; CDR3 protein: CASRKVAGGPLDEQFF
J gene: TRBJ2-5; clone size: -; V gene: TRBV29-1; CDR3 protein: CSVRSIRTQYF
J gene: TRBJ2-5; clone size: -; V gene: TRBV15; CDR3 protein: CATSPRVGQETQYF
J gene: TRBJ2-1; clone size: -; V gene: TRBV27; CDR3 protein: CATRTLSGVYNEQFF
J gene: TRBJ1-4; clone size: -; V gene: TRBV27; CDR3 protein: CASSRGQANEKLFF
J gene: TRBJ2-7; clone size: -; V gene: TRBV7-2; CDR3 protein: CASSLGSSGYEQYF
J gene: TRBJ2-1; clone size: once; V gene: TRBV7-9; CDR3 protein: CASSLGLTSNEQFF
J gene: TRBJ2-2; clone size: -; V gene: TRBV25-1; CDR3 protein: CASSEAQGVPGTGELFF
J gene: TRBJ2-7; clone size: -; V gene: TRBV7-8; CDR3 protein: CASSRTSGSYEQYF
J gene: TRBJ1-5; clone size: -; V gene: TRBV11-3; CDR3 protein: CASSFWYETDDQPQHF
J gene: TRBJ2-3; clone size: -; V gene: TRBV7-9; CDR3 protein: CASSLRETLSTDTQYF
J gene: TRBJ1-2; clone size: -; V gene: TRBV27; CDR3 protein: CASSSPSLYGYTF
J gene: TRBJ2-3; clone size: -; V gene: TRBV9; CDR3 protein: CASSLTGYADTQYF
J gene: TRBJ2-7; clone size: -; V gene: TRBV6-1; CDR3 protein: CASATRQTAFEQYF
J gene: TRBJ2-5; clone size: -; V gene: TRBV30; CDR3 protein: CASSPGRGETQYF
J gene: TRBJ1-5; clone size: -; V gene: TRBV5-8; CDR3 protein: CASSFDDRVWDQPQHF
J gene: TRBJ2-7; clone size: -; V gene: TRBV28; CDR3 protein: CASSLPVDEQYF
J gene: TRBJ2-3; clone size: -; V gene: TRBV7-6; CDR3 protein: CASSSWALAGGSTDTQYF